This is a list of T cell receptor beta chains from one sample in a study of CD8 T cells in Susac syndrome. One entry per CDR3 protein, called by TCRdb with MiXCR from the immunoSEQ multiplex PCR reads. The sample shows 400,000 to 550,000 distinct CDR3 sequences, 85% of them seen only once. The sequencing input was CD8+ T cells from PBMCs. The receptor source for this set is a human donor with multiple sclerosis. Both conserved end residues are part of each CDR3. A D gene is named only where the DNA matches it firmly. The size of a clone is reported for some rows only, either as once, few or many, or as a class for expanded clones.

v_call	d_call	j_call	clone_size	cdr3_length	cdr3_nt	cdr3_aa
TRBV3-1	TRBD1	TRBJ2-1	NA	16	TGTGCCAGCAGCCGTCCCGGGACAGGGGAACCCAATGAGCAGCTCTTC	CASSRPGTGEPNEQLF
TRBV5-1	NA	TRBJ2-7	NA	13	TGCGCCAGCAGCATCCGACCCCCCCTCGAGCAGTACTTC	CASSIRPPLEQYF
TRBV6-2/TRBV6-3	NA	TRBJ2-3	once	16	TGTGCCAGCAGTTACTCTACGGGCCTACTCACAGATACGCAGTATTTT	CASSYSTGLLTDTQYF
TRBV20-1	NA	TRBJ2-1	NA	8	TGCAGCTGCGGCGAGCAGTTCTTC	CSCGEQFF
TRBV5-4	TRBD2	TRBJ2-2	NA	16	TGTGCCAGCAGCTCTTCCGGGACTAGTAAAACCGGGGAGCTGTTTTTT	CASSSSGTSKTGELFF
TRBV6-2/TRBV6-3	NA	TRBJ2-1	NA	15	TGTGCCAGCAGTTCCGTGGGACCGTTTTACAATGAGCAGTTCTTC	CASSSVGPFYNEQFF
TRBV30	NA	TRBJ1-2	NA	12	TGTGCCTGGAGTGTAGACACCGATGGCTACACCTTC	CAWSVDTDGYTF
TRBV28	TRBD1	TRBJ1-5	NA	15	TGTGCCAGCCATTACCCGGGACAGAACAATCAGCCCCAGCATTTT	CASHYPGQNNQPQHF
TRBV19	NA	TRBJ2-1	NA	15	TGTGCCAGTAGTACACCACCCCCTAGAATAGGCGAGCAGTTCTTC	CASSTPPPRIGEQFF
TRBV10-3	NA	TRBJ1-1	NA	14	TGTGCCATCAGGGACAGTAAAAAGAACACTGAAGCTTTCTTT	CAIRDSKKNTEAFF
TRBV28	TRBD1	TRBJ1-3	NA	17	TGTGCCAGCAGTTTCGACCGGGACAGGTGGGAAGAAAACACCATATATTTT	CASSFDRDRWEENTIYF
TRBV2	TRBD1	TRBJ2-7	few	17	TGTGCCAGCAGGGCCAACCGGTGGACAGGGCGTCTCTACGAGCAGTACTTC	CASRANRWTGRLYEQYF
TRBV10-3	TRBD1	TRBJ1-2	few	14	TGTGCCATCAGTGAGTTCGGGACAGGGAATGGCTACACCTTC	CAISEFGTGNGYTF
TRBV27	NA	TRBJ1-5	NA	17	TGTGCCAGCAGTTTTAGCGTGGGTGACAATTTCAATCAGCCCCAGCATTTT	CASSFSVGDNFNQPQHF
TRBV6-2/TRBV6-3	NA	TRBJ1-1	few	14	TGTGCCAGCAGTCCGACGGCCATGAACACTGAAGCTTTCTTT	CASSPTAMNTEAFF
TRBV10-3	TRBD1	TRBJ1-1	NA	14	TGTGCCATCGGGGAGGGACAGGGGAAGACTGAAGCTTTCTTT	CAIGEGQGKTEAFF
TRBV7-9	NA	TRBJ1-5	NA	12	TGTGCCAGTCCTCGTTGGAATCAGCCCCAGCATTTT	CASPRWNQPQHF
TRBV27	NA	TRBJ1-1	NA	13	TGTGCCAGCAGTTTATCCGTAGGGACTTGGGCTTTCTTT	CASSLSVGTWAFF
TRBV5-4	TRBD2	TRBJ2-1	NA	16	TGTGCCAGCAGCGGGCTAGCGGGGGGGCTGTACAATGAGCAGTTCTTC	CASSGLAGGLYNEQFF
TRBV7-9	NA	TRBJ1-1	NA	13	TGTGCCAGCAGCCCCAAGGGGGGGTCTGAAGCTTTCTTT	CASSPKGGSEAFF
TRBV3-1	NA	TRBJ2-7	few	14	TGTGCCAGCAGTTACGGGACTGGAGCCTACGAGCAGTACTTC	CASSYGTGAYEQYF
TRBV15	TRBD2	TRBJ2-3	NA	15	TGTGCCACCAGCAGAGATGGCGGGAGCGCAGATACGCAGTATTTT	CATSRDGGSADTQYF
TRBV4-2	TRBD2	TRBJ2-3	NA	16	TGTGCCAGCAGCCAAGAACTAGCGGGGAGTGCAGATACGCAGTATTTT	CASSQELAGSADTQYF